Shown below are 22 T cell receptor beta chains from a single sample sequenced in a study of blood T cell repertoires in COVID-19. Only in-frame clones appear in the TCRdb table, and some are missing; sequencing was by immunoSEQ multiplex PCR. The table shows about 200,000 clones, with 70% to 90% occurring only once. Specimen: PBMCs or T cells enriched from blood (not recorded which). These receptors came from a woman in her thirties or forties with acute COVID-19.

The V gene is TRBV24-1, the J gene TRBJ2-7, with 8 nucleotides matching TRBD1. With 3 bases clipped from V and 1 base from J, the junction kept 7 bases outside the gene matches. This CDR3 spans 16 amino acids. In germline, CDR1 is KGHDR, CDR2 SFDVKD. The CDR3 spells CATSDATGAASYEQYF. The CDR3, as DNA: TGTGCCACCAGTGATGCGACAGGGGCCGCATCCTACGAGCAGTACTTC.

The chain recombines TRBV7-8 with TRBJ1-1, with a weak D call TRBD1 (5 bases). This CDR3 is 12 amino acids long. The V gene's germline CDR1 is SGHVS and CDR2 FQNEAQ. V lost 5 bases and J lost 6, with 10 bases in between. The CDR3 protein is CASSAGHPEAFF. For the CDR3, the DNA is TGTGCCAGCAGCGCCGGACACCCTGAAGCTTTCTTT.

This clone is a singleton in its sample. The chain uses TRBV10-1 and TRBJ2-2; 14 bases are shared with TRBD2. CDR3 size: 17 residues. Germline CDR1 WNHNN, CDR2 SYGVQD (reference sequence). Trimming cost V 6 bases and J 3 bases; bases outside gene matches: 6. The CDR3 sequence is CASSPGTSGGHTGELFF. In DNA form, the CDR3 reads TGCGCCAGCAGCCCTGGGACTAGCGGGGGTCACACCGGGGAGCTGTTTTTT.

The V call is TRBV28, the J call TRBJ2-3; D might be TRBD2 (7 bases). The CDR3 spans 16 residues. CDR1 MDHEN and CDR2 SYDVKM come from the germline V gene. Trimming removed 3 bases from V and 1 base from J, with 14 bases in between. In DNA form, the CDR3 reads TGTGCCAGCAGTTTCCGCGGGGGCGCGGGCACAGATACGCAGTATTTT. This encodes CASSFRGGAGTDTQYF.

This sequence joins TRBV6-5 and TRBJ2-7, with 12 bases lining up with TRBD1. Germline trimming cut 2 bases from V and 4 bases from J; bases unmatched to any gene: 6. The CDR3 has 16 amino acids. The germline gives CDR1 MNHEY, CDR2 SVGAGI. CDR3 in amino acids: CASSYSAGQGAYEQYF. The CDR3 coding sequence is TGTGCCAGCAGTTACAGCGCGGGACAGGGGGCTTACGAGCAGTACTTC.

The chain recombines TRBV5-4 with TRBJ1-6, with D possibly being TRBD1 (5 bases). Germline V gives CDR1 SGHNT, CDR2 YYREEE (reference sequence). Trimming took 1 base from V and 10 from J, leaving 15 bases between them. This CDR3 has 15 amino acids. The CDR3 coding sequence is TGTGCCAGCAGCTTGAACCCAGGGTTCGGATCACCCCTCCACTTT. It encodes CASSLNPGFGSPLHF.

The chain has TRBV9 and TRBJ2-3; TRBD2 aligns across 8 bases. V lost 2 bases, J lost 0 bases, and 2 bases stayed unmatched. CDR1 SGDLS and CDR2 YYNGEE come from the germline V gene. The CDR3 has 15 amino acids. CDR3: CASSVSSGSTDTQYF. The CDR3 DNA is TGTGCCAGCAGCGTCTCTAGCGGGAGCACAGATACGCAGTATTTT. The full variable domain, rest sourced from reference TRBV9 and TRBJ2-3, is DSGVTQTPKHLITATGQRVTLRCSPRSGDLSVYWYQQSLDQGLQFLIQYYNGEERAKGNILERFSAQQFPDLHSELNLSSLELGDSALYFCASSVSSGSTDTQYFGPGTRLTVL.

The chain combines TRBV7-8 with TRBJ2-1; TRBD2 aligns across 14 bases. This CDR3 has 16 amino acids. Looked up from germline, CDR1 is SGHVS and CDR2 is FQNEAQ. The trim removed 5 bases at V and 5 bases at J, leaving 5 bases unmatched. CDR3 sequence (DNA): TGTGCCAGCAGCCCACGACTAGCGGGGGGGCACAATGAGCAGTTCTTC. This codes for CASSPRLAGGHNEQFF.

CDR3 residues: CASSPPLTGFAEAFF. In DNA, the CDR3 is TGTGCCAGCAGCCCCCCGCTTACAGGATTTGCTGAAGCTTTCTTT. This chain uses TRBV14 with TRBJ1-1, with D perhaps matching TRBD1 (5 bases). The CDR3 runs to 15 residues. V was shortened by 4 bases and J by 6 bases, with 18 bases between the two germline ends. The V gene's germline CDR1 is SGHDN and CDR2 FVKESK. Full variable domain (missing parts from reference TRBV14 and TRBJ1-1): EAGVTQFPSHSVIEKGQTVTLRCDPISGHDNLYWYRRVMGKEIKFLLHFVKESKQDESGMPNNRFLAERTGGTYSTLKVQPAELEDSGVYFCASSPPLTGFAEAFFGQGTRLTVV.

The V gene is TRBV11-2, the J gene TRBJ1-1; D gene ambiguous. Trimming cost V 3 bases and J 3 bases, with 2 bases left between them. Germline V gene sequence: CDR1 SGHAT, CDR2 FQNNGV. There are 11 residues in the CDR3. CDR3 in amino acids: CASSFDTEAFF. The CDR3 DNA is TGTGCCAGCAGCTTCGACACTGAAGCTTTCTTT.

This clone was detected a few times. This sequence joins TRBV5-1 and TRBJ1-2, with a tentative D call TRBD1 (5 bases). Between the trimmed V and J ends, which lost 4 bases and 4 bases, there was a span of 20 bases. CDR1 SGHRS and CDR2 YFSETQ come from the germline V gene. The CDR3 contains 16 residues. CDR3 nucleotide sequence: TGCGCCAGCAGCCAGCGAGACGCGCAGGGCCTCTATGGCTACACCTTC. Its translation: CASSQRDAQGLYGYTF. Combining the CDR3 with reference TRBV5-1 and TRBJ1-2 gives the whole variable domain KAGVTQTPRYLIKTRGQQVTLSCSPISGHRSVSWYQQTPGQGLQFLFEYFSETQRNKGNFPGRFSGRQFSNSRSEMNVSTLELGDSALYLCASSQRDAQGLYGYTFGSGTRLTVV.

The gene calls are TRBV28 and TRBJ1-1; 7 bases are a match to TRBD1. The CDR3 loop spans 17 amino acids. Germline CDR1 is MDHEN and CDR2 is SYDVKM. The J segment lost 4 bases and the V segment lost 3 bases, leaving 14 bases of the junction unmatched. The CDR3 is CASSFSPLGTAGTEAFF. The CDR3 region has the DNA TGTGCCAGCAGTTTTTCCCCACTCGGGACAGCGGGCACTGAAGCTTTCTTT.

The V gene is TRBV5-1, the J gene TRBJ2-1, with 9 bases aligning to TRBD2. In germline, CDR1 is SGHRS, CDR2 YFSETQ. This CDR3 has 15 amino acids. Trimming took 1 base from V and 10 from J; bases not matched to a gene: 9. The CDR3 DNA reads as TGCGCCAGCAGCTTGAGTAGCGGGGGATTAGGGGAGCAGTTCTTC. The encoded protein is CASSLSSGGLGEQFF.

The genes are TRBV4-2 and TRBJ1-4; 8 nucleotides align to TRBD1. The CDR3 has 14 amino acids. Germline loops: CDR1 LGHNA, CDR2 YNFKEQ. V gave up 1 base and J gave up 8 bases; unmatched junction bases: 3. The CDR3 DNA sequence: TGTGCCAGCAGCCAAGGCGGGGACAGGGAAAAACTGTTTTTT. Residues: CASSQGGDREKLFF.

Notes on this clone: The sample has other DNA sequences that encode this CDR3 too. The CDR3 DNA is TGTGCCAGCAGTAGCCGACTATCTGAAGCTTTCTTT. Residues: CASSSRLSEAFF. This chain links TRBV6-5 with TRBJ1-1; D remains unclear. CDR3 length: 12 residues. V lost 5 bases to trimming and J lost 6 bases, with 10 bases between them. CDR1 and CDR2 (germline): MNHEY, SVGAGI.

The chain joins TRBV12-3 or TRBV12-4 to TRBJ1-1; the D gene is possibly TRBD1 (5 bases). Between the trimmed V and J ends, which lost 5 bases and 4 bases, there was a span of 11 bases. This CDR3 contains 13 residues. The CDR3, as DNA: TGTGCCAGCAGTCCAGGGTTAGGCACTGAAGCTTTCTTT. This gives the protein CASSPGLGTEAFF.

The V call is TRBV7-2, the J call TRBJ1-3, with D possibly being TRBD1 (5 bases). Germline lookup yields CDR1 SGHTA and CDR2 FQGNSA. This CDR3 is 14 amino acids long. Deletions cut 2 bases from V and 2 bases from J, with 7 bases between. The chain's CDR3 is CASSLQGAGNTIYF. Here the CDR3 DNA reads TGTGCCAGCAGCTTACAGGGTGCTGGAAACACCATATATTTT.

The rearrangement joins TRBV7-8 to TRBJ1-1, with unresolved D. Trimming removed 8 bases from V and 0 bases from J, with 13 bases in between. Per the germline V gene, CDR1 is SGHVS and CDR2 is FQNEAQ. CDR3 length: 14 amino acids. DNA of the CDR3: TGTGCCAGCTCGTACGCGGGATTGAACACTGAAGCTTTCTTT. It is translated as CASSYAGLNTEAFF.

The CDR3 DNA reads as TGCGCCAGCAGCGTGGACAGGGTAGAGACCCAGTACTTC. Amino acid sequence: CASSVDRVETQYF. V gene TRBV5-1 combines with J gene TRBJ2-5; TRBD1 matches at 8 bases. Germline V gene sequence: CDR1 SGHRS, CDR2 YFSETQ. The CDR3 is 13 amino acids. V gave up 4 bases and J gave up 4 bases; unmatched junction bases: 3.

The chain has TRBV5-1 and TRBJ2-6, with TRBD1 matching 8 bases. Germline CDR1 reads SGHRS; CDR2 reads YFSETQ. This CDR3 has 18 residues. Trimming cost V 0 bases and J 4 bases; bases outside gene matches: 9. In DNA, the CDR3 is TGCGCCAGCAGCTTGGCCCGTCAGGGGGCGCTAGGGGCCAACGTCCTGACTTTC. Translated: CASSLARQGALGANVLTF.

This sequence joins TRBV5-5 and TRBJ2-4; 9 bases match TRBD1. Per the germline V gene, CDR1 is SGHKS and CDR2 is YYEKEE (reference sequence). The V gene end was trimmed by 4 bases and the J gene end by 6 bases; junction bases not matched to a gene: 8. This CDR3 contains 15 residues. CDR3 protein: CASSPRTGERNIQYF. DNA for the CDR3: TGTGCCAGCAGCCCGAGGACAGGGGAAAGAAACATTCAGTACTTC.

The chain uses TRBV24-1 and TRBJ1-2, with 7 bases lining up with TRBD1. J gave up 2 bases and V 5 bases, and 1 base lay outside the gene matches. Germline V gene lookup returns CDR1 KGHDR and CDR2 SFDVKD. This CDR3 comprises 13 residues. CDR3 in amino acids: CATSGDRNYGYTF. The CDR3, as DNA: TGTGCCACCAGTGGGGACAGAAACTATGGCTACACCTTC.